The next 3 T cell receptor beta chains were all read from a single sample in a study of cytomegalovirus exposure and HLA in healthy donors. Vbeta (60) and Jbeta (13) primers were used in the PCR. TCRdb keeps only in-frame clones here, not all; method: immunoSEQ multiplex PCR. The sample yields about 96,000 clones, approximately 74% seen once. Sequencing was done on a sample of PBMCs. Receptors originate from a female donor in good health and CMV-seropositive.

This clone occurred a few times. The chain couples TRBV5-1 to TRBJ1-1; TRBD1 might be the D (6 bases). Trimming shortened V by 0 bases and J by 7 bases, and 7 bases separated the two germline ends. The length of the CDR3 is 12 residues. Germline V CDR1 and CDR2: SGHRS, YFSETQ. CDR3 sequence reads: CASSLDRVEAFF. The CDR3, as DNA: TGCGCCAGCAGCTTGGACAGGGTTGAAGCTTTCTTT.

The J gene is TRBJ2-5, the V gene TRBV5-1, with 11 positions matching TRBD2. This CDR3 is 16 amino acids long. The germline CDR1 and CDR2 sequences are SGHRS and YFSETQ. V shed 4 bases and J 1 base; nucleotides not matched to a gene: 6. The CDR3 DNA follows: TGCGCCAGCAGCCACGGGACTAGCGGAGCCCAAGAGACCCAGTACTTC. This sequence encodes CASSHGTSGAQETQYF.

The chain joins TRBV6-5 to TRBJ2-7; the match to TRBD2 covers 9 bases. Germline loops: CDR1 MNHEY, CDR2 SVGAGI. The V and J ends lost 9 bases and 2 bases, in that order; junction bases with no gene match: 5. CDR3 size: 13 residues. The CDR3 loop reads CASQREATYEQYF. The CDR3, as DNA: TGTGCCAGTCAGCGGGAGGCAACCTACGAGCAGTACTTC.